This TCR beta chain was captured by sequencing in a study of cytomegalovirus exposure and HLA in healthy donors. Turning to this clone: Its antigen is still unknown.

Findings of the study overall: The study listed approximately 170 cytomegalovirus-associated TCR beta chains. CMV antigen specificity of three CMV-associated chains was confirmed in vitro. The authors later found TCR association rates varying by HLA locus, with DRB1 most and HLA-C fewest.

60 Vbeta and 13 Jbeta primers were used in PCR. Here immunoSEQ multiplex PCR was the method, and the copy in TCRdb shows in-frame clones only, minus some. The sample consists of 200,000 to 250,000 clones, 82% of them appearing once. The sequence was obtained from a woman aged 35 to 49 in good health and CMV-seropositive. Sequenced: PBMCs.

The CDR3 here is CASSPATDRIYGYTF. The DNA of the CDR3 is TGTGCCAGCAGCCCGGCGACGGACAGAATTTATGGCTACACCTTC. The rearrangement joins TRBV9 to TRBJ1-2, with a possible D match to TRBD1 (6 bases). Trimming took off 4 bases at V and 5 bases at J, with 18 bases between the two ends. The CDR3 has 15 amino acids. CDR1 and CDR2 from the germline V gene are SGDLS and YYNGEE. Looking up the rest from reference TRBV9 and TRBJ1-2 gives the full variable domain: DSGVTQTPKHLITATGQRVTLRCSPRSGDLSVYWYQQSLDQGLQFLIQYYNGEERAKGNILERFSAQQFPDLHSELNLSSLELGDSALYFCASSPATDRIYGYTFGSGTRLTVV.